This T cell receptor beta chain emerged from a study of identical twins. This CDR3 is built from 15 residues. Per the germline V gene, CDR1 is SGHDT and CDR2 is YYEEEE. With 4 bases clipped from V and 8 bases from J, the junction kept 10 bases outside the gene matches. TCRdb called the 5' RACE reads again in MiXCR, with one record for every CDR3 protein. The sample contains approximately 220,000 distinct CDR3 sequences, approximately 8.3% of which appear only once. With regard to this clonotype: The antigen is undetermined.

Findings of the study overall: The models gave estimates that fell short of the out-of-frame TCR alpha sharing seen in monozygotic twins. Alpha sequences that were out-of-frame and twin-shared showed an excess of low generation probability.

The same sample was also studied in work on yellow fever vaccine responses in identical twins. In that study: Reportedly, twins showed a vaccine T cell response that looked partly convergent and partly personalized.

This TCR came from a woman between 18 and 29 years old in good health. Sequenced: memory (CD45RO+) T cells sorted from blood. V is TRBV5-6 and J is TRBJ1-4; TRBD1 matches 8 bases. The CDR3 region has the DNA TGTGCCAGCAGCAGCTCGGACAGGGCGGGGGAAAAACTGTTTTTT. Translated, it gives CASSSSDRAGEKLFF.